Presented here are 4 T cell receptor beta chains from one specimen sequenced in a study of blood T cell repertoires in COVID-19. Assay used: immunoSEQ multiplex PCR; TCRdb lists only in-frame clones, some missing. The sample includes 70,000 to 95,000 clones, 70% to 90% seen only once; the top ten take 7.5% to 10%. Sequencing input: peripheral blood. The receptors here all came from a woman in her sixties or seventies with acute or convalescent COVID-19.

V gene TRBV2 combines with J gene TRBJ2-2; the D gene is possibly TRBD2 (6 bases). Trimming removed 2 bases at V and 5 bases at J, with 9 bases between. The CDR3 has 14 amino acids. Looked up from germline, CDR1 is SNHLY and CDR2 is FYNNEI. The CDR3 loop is CASSEPGGTGELFF. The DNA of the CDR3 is TGTGCCAGCAGTGAACCAGGAGGGACCGGGGAGCTGTTTTTT. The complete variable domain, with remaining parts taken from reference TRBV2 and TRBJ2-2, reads EPEVTQTPSHQVTQMGQEVILRCVPISNHLYFYWYRQILGQKVEFLVSFYNNEISEKSEIFDDQFSVERPDGSNFTLKIRSTKLEDSAMYFCASSEPGGTGELFFGEGSRLTVL.

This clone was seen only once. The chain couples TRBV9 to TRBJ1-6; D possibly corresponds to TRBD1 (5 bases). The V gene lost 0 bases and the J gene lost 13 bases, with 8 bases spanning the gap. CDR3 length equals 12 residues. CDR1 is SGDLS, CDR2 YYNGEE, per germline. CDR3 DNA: TGTGCCAGCAGCGTAGCTACAGGTCCCCTCCACTTT. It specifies CASSVATGPLHF.

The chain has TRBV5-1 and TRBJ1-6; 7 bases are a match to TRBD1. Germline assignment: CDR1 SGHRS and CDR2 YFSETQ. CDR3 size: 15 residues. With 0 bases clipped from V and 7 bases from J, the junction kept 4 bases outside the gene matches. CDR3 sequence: CASSLDTGENSPLHF. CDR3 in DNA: TGCGCCAGCAGCTTGGATACAGGGGAAAATTCACCCCTCCACTTT.

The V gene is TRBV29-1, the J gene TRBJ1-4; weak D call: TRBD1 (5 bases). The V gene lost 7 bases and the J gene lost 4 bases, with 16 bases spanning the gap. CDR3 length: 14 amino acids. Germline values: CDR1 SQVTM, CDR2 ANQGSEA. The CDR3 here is CSAKRGAYNEKLFF. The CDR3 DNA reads TGCAGCGCCAAAAGGGGCGCTTATAATGAAAAACTGTTTTTT.